The rows below give T cell receptor beta chains drawn from one sample of a study of identical twins. TCRdb fed the 5' RACE reads into MiXCR, producing one record per CDR3 protein. The repertoire has fewer than 650,000 distinct CDR3 sequences, just over 7% of them found once; the top ten carry 1.6%. These same data were also listed under a study on yellow fever vaccine responses in identical twins.

Sequencing used PBMCs. These receptors were obtained from a young woman in good health. CDR3s leave out the opening cysteine and the closing phenylalanine or tryptophan. A D gene is named only where the DNA matches it firmly.

j_gene	v_gene	d_gene	CDR3aa
TRBJ1-5	TRBV29-1	.	SVVIPGDSNQPQH
TRBJ2-1	TRBV9	.	ASSVDNEQF
TRBJ1-1	TRBV5-6	.	ASSSDRVRAF
TRBJ2-5	TRBV5-1	.	ASSLGRFQETQY
TRBJ1-5	TRBV12-3/TRBV12-4	.	ASSLEGGVSNQPQH
TRBJ1-4	TRBV4-1	TRBD1	ASSQTQGGTNEKLF
TRBJ2-1	TRBV5-1	TRBD2	ASSLNQRGPYNEQF
TRBJ2-7	TRBV2	TRBD2	ASSEGTSGTYEQY
TRBJ1-3	TRBV4-2	.	ASSQEVGQGISGNTIY
TRBJ2-2	TRBV24-1	.	ATSDPVGGGPFRTGELF
TRBJ2-7	TRBV7-6	.	ASSLVVGAAYEQY
TRBJ2-1	TRBV29-1	.	SVEAAYNEQF
TRBJ2-6	TRBV10-3	.	AISEARVSGANVLT
TRBJ1-1	TRBV10-3	.	AISEGDTEAF
TRBJ2-4	TRBV10-3	.	ATSSRAVQNIQY
TRBJ1-1	TRBV21-1	.	ASNPDRCLNTEAF
TRBJ2-1	TRBV7-9	TRBD1	ASSWDSYNEQF
TRBJ1-5	TRBV19	.	ASSMRQQPQH
TRBJ2-4	TRBV12-3/TRBV12-4	.	ASQALTAKNIQY
TRBJ1-1	TRBV5-1	.	ATSGGAGENTEAF
TRBJ2-3	TRBV7-7	.	ASSFTPAGTDTQY
TRBJ1-3	TRBV4-2	.	ASSQDFGGNTIY
TRBJ2-3	TRBV24-1	.	ATRPRERDTQY
TRBJ2-5	TRBV29-1	.	SGEGSETQY
TRBJ2-3	TRBV28	TRBD2	AISSRLLAGGRTDTQY
TRBJ1-2	TRBV5-1	.	ASSLWSEGRGGYGYT